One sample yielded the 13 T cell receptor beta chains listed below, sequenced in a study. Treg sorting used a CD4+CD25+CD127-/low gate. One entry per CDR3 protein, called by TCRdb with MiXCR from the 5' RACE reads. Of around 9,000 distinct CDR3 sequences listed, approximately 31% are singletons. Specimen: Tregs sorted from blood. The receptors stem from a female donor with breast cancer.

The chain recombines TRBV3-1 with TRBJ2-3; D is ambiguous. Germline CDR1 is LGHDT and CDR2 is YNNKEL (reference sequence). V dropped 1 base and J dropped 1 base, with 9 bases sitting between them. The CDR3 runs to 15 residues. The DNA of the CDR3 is TGTGCCAGCAGCCAAGTTCAAGTGGGCACAGATACGCAGTATTTT. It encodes CASSQVQVGTDTQYF.

DNA of the CDR3: TGTGCCAGCAGTGGATATAACGCCGGGACGTCCTATGGCTACACCTTC. It specifies CASSGYNAGTSYGYTF. The V and J genes are TRBV25-1 and TRBJ1-2, with a tentative D call TRBD1 (5 bases). The length of the CDR3 is 16 residues. CDR1 is MGHDK and CDR2 is SYGVNS in the germline V gene. The V gene lost 4 bases and the J gene lost 4 bases, with 19 bases spanning the gap.

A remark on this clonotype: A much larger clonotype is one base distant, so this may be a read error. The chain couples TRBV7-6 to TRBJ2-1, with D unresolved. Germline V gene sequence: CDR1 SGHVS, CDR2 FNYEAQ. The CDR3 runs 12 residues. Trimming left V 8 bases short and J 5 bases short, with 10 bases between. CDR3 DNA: TGTGCCAGCGGCTCGAGAGACAATGAGCAGTTCTTC. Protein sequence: CASGSRDNEQFF.

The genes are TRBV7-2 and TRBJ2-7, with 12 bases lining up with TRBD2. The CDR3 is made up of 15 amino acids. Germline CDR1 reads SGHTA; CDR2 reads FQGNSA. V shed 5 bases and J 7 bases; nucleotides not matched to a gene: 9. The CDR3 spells CASSTRLAGVREQYV. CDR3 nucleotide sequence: TGTGCCAGCAGCACTCGACTAGCGGGAGTTCGTGAGCAGTACGTC.

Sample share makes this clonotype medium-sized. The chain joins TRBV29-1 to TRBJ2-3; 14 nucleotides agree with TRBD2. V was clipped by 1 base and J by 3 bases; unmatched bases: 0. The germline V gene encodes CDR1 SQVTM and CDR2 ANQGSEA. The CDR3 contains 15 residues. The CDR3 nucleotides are TGCAGCGTTGAAGGACTAGCGGGAGGGACAGATACGCAGTATTTT. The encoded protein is CSVEGLAGGTDTQYF.

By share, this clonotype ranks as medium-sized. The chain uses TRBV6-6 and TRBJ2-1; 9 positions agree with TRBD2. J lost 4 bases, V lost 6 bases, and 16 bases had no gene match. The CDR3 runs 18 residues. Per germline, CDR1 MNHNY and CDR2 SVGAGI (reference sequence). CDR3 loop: CASRSTGLSGRQYNEQFF. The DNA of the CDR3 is TGTGCCAGCAGGTCTACGGGGCTTAGCGGGAGACAGTACAATGAGCAGTTCTTC.

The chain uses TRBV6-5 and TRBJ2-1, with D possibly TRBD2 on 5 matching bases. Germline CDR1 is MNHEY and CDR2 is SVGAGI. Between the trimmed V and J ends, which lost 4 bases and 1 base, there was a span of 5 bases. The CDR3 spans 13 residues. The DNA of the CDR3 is TGTGCCAGCAGTTCGGGATCCTACAATGAGCAGTTCTTC. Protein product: CASSSGSYNEQFF.

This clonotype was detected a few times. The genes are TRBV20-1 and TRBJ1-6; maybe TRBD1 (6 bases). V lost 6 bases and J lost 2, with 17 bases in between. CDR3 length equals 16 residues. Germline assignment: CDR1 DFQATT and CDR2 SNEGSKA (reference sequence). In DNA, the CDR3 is TGCAGTGCCGGGGAACAGGGAAACCCCTATAATTCACCCCTCCACTTT. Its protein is CSAGEQGNPYNSPLHF.

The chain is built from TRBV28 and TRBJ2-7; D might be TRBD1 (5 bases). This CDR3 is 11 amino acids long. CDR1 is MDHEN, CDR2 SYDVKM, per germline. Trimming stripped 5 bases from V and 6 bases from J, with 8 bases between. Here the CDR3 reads CASSTRVEQYF. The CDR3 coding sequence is TGTGCCAGCAGTACCAGGGTCGAGCAGTACTTC.

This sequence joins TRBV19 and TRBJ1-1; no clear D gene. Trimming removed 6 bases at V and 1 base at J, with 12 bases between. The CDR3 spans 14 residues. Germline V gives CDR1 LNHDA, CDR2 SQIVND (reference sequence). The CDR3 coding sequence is TGTGCCAGTAGCACACGGACGGCGAACACTGAAGCTTTCTTT. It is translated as CASSTRTANTEAFF.

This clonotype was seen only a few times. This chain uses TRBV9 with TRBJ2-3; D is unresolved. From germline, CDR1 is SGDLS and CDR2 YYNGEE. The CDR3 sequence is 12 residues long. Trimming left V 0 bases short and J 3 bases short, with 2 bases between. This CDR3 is CASSVETDTQYF. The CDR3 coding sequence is TGTGCCAGCAGCGTAGAAACAGATACGCAGTATTTT.

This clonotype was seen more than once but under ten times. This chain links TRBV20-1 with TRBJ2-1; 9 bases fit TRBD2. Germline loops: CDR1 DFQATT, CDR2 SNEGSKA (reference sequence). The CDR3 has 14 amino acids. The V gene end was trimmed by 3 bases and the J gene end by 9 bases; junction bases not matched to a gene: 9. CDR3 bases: TGCAGTGCTAGCGACTATAGCGGGAGTACTGAGCAGTTCTTC. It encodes CSASDYSGSTEQFF.

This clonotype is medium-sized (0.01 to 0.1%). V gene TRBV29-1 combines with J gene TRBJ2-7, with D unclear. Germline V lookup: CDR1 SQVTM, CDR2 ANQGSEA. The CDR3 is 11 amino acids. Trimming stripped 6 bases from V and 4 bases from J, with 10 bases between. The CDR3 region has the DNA TGCAGCGTGGTGCTAGGTTACGAGCAGTACGTC. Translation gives CSVVLGYEQYV.